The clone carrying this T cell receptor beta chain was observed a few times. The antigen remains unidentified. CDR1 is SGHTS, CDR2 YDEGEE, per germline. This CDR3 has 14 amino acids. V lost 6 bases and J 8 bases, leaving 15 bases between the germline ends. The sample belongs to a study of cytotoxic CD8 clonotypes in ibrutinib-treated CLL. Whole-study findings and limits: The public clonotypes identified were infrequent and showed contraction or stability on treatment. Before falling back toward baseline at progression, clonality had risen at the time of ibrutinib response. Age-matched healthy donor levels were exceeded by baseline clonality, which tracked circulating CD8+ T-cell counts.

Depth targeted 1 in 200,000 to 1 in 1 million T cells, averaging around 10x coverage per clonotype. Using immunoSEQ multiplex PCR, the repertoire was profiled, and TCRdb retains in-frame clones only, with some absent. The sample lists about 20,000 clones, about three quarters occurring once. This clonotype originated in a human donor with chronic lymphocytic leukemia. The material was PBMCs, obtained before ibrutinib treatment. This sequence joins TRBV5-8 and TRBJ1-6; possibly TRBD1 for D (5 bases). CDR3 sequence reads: CASNRRGRDSPLHF. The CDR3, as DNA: TGTGCCAGCAACCGGCGGGGGAGGGATTCACCCCTCCACTTT.